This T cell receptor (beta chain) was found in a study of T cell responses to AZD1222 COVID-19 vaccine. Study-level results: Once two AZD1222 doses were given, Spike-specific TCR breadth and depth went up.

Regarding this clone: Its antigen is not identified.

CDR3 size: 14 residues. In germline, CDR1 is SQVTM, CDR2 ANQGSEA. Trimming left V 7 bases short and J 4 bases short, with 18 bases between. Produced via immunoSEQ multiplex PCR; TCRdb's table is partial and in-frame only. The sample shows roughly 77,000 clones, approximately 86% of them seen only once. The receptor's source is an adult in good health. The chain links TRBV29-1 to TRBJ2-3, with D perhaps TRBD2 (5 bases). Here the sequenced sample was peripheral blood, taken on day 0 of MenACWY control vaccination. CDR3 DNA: TGCAGCGCAACCGGGGTGGCGGCGGCAGATACGCAGTATTTT. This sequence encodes CSATGVAAADTQYF.